Listed here are 3 T cell receptor beta chains from one sample, sequenced in a study of control samples from healthy donors and cancer patients. Assay: immunoSEQ multiplex PCR; the TCRdb copy retains only in-frame clones and omits some. This sample has under 130,000 clones, with about four fifths found just once. Specimen: blood. Receptor source: a woman aged 50 to 60 in good health.

The CDR3 DNA follows: TGTGCCAGCAGCCAAGAGGCTAGCCTAAAGCAGTTCTTC. It translates to CASSQEASLKQFF. The chain has TRBV14 and TRBJ2-1, with TRBD2 as a possible D gene (5 bases). The V end lost 0 bases, the J end lost 11 bases, and 11 bases lay between the germline ends. The germline gives CDR1 SGHDN, CDR2 FVKESK. There are 13 residues in the CDR3.

The chain employs TRBV7-9 and TRBJ2-3, with 10 bases fitting TRBD2. J was trimmed by 1 base and V by 4 bases; bases with no gene match: 2. The CDR3 has 15 residues. CDR1 is SEHNR, CDR2 FQNEAQ, per germline (reference sequence). Written as DNA, the CDR3 is TGTGCCAGCAGCTCGGGGACTAGCGGCACAGATACGCAGTATTTT. It codes for CASSSGTSGTDTQYF.

This clone was observed at least ten times. The same CDR3 is also encoded by other DNA sequences in this sample. The CDR3 DNA follows: TGTGCCAGCGGGGACGGATCCTACGAGCAGTACTTC. Its protein is CASGDGSYEQYF. The rearrangement uses TRBV7-9 and TRBJ2-7; D could derive from TRBD1 or TRBD2 (5 bases each). CDR1 is SEHNR and CDR2 is FQNEAQ in the germline V gene (reference sequence). The CDR3 has 12 amino acids. Between the trimmed V and J ends, which lost 8 bases and 1 base, there was a span of 9 bases.